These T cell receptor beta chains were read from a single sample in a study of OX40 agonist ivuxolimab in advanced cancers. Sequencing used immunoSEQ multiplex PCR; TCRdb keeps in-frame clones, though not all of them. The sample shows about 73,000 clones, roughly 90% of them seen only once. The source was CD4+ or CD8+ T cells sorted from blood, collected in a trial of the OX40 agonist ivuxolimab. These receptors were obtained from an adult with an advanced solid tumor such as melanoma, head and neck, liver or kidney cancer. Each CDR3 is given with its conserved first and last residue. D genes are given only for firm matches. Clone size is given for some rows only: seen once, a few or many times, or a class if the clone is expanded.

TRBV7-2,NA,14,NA,CASRDWGASYEQYF
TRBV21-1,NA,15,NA,CASSKTAFPPSPLHF
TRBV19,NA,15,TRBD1,CASSIGGQGTDTQYF
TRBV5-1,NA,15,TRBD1,CASSWTGQGSTEAFF
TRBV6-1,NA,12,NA,CASSDRTYEQYF
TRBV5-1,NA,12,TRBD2,CASGGAYNEQFF
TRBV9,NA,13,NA,CASSVGSNQPQHF
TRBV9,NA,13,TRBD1,CASSVGTGDGYTF
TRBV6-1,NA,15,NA,CASSEYVRTSIEQYF
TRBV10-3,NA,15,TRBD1,CAISESGTGWYEQYF
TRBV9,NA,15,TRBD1,CASSEGGGQGGEQYF
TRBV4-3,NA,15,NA,CASSQLAGAHNEQFF
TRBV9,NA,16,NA,CASSEGGTTHTGELFF
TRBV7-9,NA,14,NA,CASSPIWRDSPLHF
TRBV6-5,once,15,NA,CASSYGVGASETQYF
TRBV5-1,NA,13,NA,CASSLGGFNGYTF
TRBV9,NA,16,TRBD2,CASSSPTSGGVLEQFF
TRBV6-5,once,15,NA,CASSYDQGDSYEQYF
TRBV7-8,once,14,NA,CASSGGQYNSPLHF
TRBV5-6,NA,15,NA,CASSLGATSNQPQHF
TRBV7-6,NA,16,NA,CASSLNPGFGTDTQYF
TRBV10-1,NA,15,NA,CASSGPRGGTGELFF
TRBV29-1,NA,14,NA,CSVTPGTDQYEQYF
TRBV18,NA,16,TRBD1,CASSQRQGAANTEAFF
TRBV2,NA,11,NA,CASSVGGELFF
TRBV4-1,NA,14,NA,CASSQDSPNDPQHF
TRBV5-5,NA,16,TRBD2,CASSDAGGATTGELFF
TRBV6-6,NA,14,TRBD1,CASSYLGQAETQYF
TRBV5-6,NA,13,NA,CASSPRDNYEQYF
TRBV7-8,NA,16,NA,CASSFSSHYSNQPQHF
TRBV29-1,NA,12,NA,CSVAGLGYEQYF
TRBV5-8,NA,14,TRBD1,CASSWTGGGYEQYF
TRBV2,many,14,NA,CASTEEGRGTEAFF
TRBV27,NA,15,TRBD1,CASRKQGGTNEKLFF
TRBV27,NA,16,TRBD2,CASSLLLAGGTDTQYF
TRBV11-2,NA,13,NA,CASSLELYNEQFF
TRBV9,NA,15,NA,CASSVAKVGDYGYTF
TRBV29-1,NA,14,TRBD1,CSAYPGQGDTEAFF
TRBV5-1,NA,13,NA,CASRNNLQGYEFF
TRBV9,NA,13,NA,CAILVRGNQPQHF
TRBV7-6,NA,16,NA,CASSPLLLENTGELFF
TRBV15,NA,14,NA,CATSSTSSTDTQYF
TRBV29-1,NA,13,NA,CSLRDLSYNEQFF
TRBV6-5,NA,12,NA,CASSYGNYEQYF
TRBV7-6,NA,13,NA,CASSLQVSYEQYF
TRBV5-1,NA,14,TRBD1,CASSSSEGTDGYTF
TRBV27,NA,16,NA,CASSLLPGGGTDTQYF
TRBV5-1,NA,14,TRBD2,CASSGRQGGYEQYF
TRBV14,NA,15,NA,CASSQESGGAYGYTF
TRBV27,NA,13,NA,CASSFGQAYEQYF
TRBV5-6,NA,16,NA,CASSLAARDINEKLFF
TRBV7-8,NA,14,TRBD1,CASSTDRGSYEQYF
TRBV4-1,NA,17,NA,CASSQDRSELGSYEQYF
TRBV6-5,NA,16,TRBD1,CASSLTGESSGNTIYF
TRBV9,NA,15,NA,CASSPSGTASYEQYF
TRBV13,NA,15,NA,CASSLGGNHVDEQYF